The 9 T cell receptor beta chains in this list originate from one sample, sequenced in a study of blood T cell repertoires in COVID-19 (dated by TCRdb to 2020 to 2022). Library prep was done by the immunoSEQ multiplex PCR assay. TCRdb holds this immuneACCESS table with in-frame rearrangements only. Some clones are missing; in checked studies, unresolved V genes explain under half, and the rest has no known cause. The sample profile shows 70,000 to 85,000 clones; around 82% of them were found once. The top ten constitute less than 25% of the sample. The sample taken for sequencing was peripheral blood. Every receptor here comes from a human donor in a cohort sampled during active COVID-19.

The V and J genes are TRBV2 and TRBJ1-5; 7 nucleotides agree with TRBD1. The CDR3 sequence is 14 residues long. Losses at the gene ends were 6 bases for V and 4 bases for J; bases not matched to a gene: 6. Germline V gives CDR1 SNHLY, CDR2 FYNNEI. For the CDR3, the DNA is TGTGCCAGCAGCGCGGGACAGAAAAATCAGCCCCAGCATTTT. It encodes CASSAGQKNQPQHF.

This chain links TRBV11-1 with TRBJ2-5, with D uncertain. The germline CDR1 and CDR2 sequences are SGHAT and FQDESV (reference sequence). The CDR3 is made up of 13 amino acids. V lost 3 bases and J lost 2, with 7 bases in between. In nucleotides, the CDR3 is TGTGCCAGCAGCTTCGGCAGGCAAGAGACCCAGTACTTC. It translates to CASSFGRQETQYF.

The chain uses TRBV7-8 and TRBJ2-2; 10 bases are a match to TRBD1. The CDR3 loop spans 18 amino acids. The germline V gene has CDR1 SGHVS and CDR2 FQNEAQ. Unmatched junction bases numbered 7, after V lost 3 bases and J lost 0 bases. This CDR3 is CASSFPGQGFANTGELFF. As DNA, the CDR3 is TGTGCCAGCAGCTTTCCGGGACAGGGGTTTGCGAACACCGGGGAGCTGTTTTTT. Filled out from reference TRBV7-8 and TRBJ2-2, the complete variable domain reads GAGVSQSPRYKVAKRGQDVALRCDPISGHVSLFWYQQALGQGPEFLTYFQNEAQLDKSGLPSDRFFAERPEGSVSTLKIQRTQQEDSAVYLCASSFPGQGFANTGELFFGEGSRLTVL.

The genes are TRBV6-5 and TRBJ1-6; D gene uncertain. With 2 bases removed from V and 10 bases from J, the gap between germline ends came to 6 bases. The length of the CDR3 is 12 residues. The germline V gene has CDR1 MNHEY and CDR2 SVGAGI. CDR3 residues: CASSYPGSPLHF. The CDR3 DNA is TGTGCCAGCAGTTACCCCGGGTCACCCCTCCACTTT.

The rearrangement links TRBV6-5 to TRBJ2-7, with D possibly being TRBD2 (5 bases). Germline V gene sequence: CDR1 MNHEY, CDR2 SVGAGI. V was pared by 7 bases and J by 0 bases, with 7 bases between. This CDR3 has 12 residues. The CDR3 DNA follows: TGTGCCAGCAAGGGAGTCTCCTACGAGCAGTACTTC. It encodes CASKGVSYEQYF.

The CDR3 DNA reads TGTGCCAGCAGTTTCACCGGGACATCGAACACTGAAGCTTTCTTT. The encoded protein is CASSFTGTSNTEAFF. V gene TRBV27 combines with J gene TRBJ1-1; D may be TRBD1 (6 bases). The V gene lost 3 bases and the J gene lost 1 base, with 12 bases spanning the gap. Germline CDR1 and CDR2: MNHEY and SMNVEV (reference sequence). The CDR3 runs 15 residues.

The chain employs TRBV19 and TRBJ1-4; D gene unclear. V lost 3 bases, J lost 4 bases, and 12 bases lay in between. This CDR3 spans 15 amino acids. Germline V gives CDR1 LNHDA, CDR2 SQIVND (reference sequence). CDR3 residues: CASSIIGQDNEKLFF. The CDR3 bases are TGTGCCAGTAGTATTATTGGGCAGGATAATGAAAAACTGTTTTTT.

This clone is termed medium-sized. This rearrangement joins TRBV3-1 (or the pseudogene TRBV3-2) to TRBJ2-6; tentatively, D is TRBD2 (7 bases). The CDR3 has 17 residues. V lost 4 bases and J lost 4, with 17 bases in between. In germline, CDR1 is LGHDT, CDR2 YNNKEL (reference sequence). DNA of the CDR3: TGTGCCAGCAGCCCTTGGCGGGGGCGAGGAGGGGCCAACGTCCTGACTTTC. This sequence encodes CASSPWRGRGGANVLTF.

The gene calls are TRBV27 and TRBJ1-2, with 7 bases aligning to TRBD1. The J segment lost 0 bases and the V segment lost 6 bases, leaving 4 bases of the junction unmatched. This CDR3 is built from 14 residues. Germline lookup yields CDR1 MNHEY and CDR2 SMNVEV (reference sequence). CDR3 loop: CASRRDSTNYGYTF. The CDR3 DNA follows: TGTGCCAGCAGGCGGGACAGTACTAACTATGGCTACACCTTC.